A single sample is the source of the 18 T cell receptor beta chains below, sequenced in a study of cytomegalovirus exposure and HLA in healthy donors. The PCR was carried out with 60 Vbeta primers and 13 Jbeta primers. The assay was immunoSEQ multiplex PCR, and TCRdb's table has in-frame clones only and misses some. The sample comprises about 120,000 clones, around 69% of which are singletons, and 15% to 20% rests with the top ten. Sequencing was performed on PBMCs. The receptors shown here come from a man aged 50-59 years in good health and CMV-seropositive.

CDR3 in amino acids: CASSLSGEGETQYF. The CDR3 coding sequence is TGTGCCAGCAGCTTGAGCGGGGAGGGGGAGACCCAGTACTTC. This chain links TRBV7-6 with TRBJ2-5; 7 positions match TRBD2. The CDR3 sequence is 14 residues long. Per germline, CDR1 SGHVS and CDR2 FNYEAQ. With V trimmed by 3 bases and J by 5 bases, 6 bases remained unmatched.

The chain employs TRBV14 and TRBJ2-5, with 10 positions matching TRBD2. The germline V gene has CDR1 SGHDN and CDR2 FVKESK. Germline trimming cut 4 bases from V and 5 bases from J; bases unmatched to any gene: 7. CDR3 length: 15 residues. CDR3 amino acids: CASSPTSGLGETQYF. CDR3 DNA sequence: TGTGCCAGCAGCCCGACTAGCGGGTTAGGGGAGACCCAGTACTTC.

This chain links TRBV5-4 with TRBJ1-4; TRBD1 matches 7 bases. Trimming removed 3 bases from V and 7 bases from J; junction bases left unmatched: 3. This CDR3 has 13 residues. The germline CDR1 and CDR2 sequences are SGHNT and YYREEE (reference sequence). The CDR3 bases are TGTGCCAGCAGCTCCGACAGGGCTGAAAAACTGTTTTTT. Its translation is CASSSDRAEKLFF.

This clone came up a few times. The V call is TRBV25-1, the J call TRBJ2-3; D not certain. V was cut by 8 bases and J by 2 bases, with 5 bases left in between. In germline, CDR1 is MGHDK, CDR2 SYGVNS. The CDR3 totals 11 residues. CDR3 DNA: TGTGCCAGCTCTCTCACAGATACGCAGTATTTT. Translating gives CASSLTDTQYF.

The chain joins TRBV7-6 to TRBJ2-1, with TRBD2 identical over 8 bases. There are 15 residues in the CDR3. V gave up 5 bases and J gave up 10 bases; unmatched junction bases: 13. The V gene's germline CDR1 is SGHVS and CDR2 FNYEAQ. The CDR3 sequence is CASSPPTSGWGEQFF. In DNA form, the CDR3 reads TGTGCCAGCAGCCCCCCAACTAGCGGATGGGGCGAGCAGTTCTTC.

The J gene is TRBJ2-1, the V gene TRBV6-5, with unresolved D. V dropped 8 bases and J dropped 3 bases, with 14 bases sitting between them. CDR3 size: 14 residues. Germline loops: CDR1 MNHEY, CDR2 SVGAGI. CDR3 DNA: TGTGCCAGCGGCCTAGAAGAAGGCTACAATGAGCAGTTCTTC. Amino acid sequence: CASGLEEGYNEQFF.

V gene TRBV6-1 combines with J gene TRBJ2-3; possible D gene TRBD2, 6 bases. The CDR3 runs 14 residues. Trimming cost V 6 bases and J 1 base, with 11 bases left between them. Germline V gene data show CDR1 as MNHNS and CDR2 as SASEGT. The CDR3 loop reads CASRETGGTDTQYF. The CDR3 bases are TGTGCCAGCAGGGAAACGGGAGGCACAGATACGCAGTATTTT.

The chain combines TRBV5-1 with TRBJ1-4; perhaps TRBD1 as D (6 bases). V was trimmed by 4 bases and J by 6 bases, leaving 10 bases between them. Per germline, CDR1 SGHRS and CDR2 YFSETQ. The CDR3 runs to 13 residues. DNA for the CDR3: TGCGCCAGCAGCGCCTCAGGGGATGAAAAACTGTTTTTT. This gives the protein CASSASGDEKLFF.

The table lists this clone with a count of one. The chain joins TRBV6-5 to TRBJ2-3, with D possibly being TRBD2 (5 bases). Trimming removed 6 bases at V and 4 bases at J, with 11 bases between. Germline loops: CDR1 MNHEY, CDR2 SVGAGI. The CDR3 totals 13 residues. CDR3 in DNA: TGTGCCAGCAGAGGAACTAGTCCAGATACGCAGTATTTT. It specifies CASRGTSPDTQYF.

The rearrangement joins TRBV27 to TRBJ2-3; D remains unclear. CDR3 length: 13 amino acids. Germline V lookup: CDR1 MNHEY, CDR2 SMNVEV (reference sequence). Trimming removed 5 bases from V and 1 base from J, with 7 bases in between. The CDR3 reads CASSAQRTDTQYF. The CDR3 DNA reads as TGTGCCAGCAGTGCACAGCGCACAGATACGCAGTATTTT.

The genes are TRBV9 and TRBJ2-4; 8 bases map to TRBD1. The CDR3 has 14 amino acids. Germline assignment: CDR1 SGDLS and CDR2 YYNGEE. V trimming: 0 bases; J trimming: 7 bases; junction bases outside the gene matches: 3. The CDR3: CASSVGTGRNIQYF. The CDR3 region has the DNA TGTGCCAGCAGCGTAGGGACAGGGCGGAACATTCAGTACTTC.

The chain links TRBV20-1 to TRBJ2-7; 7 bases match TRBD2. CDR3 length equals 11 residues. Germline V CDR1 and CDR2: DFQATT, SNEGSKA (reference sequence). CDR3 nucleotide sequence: TGCATGGGGGGGGAGGGTTACGAGCAGTACTTC. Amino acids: CMGGEGYEQYF.

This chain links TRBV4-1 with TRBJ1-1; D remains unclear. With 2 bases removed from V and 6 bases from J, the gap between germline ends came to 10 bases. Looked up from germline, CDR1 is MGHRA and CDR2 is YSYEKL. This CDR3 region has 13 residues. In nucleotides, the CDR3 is TGCGCCAGCAGCCAAAGGAGGGATGCTGAAGCTTTCTTT. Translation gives CASSQRRDAEAFF.

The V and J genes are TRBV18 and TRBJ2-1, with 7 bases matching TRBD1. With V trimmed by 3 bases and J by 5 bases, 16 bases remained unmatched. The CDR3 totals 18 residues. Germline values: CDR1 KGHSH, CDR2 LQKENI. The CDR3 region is CASSPRPGQSTDNNEQFF. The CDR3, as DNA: TGTGCCAGCTCACCTCGACCGGGACAGAGTACCGATAACAATGAGCAGTTCTTC.

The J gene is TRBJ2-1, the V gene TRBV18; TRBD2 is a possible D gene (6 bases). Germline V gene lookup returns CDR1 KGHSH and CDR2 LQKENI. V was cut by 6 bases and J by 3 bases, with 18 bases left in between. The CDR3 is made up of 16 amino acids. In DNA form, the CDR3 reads TGTGCCAGCTCCCGGACGGAGGGGATTGGCTACAATGAGCAGTTCTTC. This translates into CASSRTEGIGYNEQFF.

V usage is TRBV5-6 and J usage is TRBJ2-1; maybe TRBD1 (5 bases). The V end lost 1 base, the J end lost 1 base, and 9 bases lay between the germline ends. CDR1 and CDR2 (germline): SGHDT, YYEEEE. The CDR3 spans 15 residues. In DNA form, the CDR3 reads TGTGCCAGCAGCTTGAGGGGCCTATCCTACAATGAGCAGTTCTTC. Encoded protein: CASSLRGLSYNEQFF. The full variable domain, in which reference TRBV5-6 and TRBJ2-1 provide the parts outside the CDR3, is DAGVTQSPTHLIKTRGQQVTLRCSPKSGHDTVSWYQQALGQGPQFIFQYYEEEERQRGNFPDRFSGHQFPNYSSELNVNALLLGDSALYLCASSLRGLSYNEQFFGPGTRLTVL.

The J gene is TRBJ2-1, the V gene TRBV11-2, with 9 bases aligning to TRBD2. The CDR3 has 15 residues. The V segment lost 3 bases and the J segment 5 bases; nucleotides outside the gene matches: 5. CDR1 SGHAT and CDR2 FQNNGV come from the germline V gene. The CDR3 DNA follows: TGTGCCAGCAGCTTCAGCGGGAGGCCGGACAATGAGCAGTTCTTC. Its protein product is CASSFSGRPDNEQFF.

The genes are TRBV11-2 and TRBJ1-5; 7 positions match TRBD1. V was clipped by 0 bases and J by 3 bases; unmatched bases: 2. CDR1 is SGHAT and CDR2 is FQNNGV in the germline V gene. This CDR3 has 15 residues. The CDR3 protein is CASSLEGQPNQPQHF. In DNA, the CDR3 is TGTGCCAGCAGCTTAGAGGGACAGCCCAATCAGCCCCAGCATTTT.